These 16 T cell receptor beta chains share one sample of origin, sequenced in a study of T-cell reconstitution after alpha-beta-depleted transplantation in children. Preparing the TCRbeta library involved the use of unique molecular identifiers. TCRdb recomputed calls from the PCR reads with MiXCR, one row per CDR3 protein. The table includes 190,000 or so distinct CDR3 sequences, roughly 7.5% detected once. The source material was PBMCs from the stem cell graft donor, sampled from the stem cell graft. Receptor source: a human donor who donated a stem cell graft to a child with Wiskott-Aldrich syndrome.

This clonotype was found many times. V is TRBV4-1 and J is TRBJ1-1; D gene unclear. The V end lost 1 base, the J end lost 8 bases, and 11 bases lay between the germline ends. The CDR3 extends over 13 amino acids. Germline V lookup: CDR1 MGHRA, CDR2 YSYEKL. CDR3 loop: CASSQVSPSEAFF. The CDR3 DNA is TGCGCCAGCAGCCAAGTGTCCCCTTCGGAAGCTTTCTTT.

A note on this clonotype: Germline and junction disagree at one end, which may indicate a read error. The V call is TRBV11-2, the J call TRBJ2-7; no definite D call. Per germline, CDR1 SGHAT and CDR2 FQNNGV. The CDR3 runs 12 residues. CDR3 sequence reads: CATSLRIYEQYF. For the CDR3, the DNA is TGTGCCACCAGCTTGAGGATTTACGAGCAGTACTTC.

The sample holds many counts of this clonotype. V is TRBV27 and J is TRBJ2-3; D gene ambiguous. The CDR3 length is 17 residues. The V end was cut by 6 bases, the J end by 1 base, with 20 bases between. The germline gives CDR1 MNHEY, CDR2 SMNVEV (reference sequence). The CDR3 region has the DNA TGTGCCAGCAGCTTACGACTTCGAGATAGGGGCACAGATACGCAGTATTTT. Encoded protein: CASSLRLRDRGTDTQYF.

Ten or more counts support this clonotype. This chain links TRBV6-1 with TRBJ2-3, with 9 bases fitting TRBD1. After removal of 8 bases from V and 1 base from J, the junction contained 4 bases not matched to a gene. Germline V gives CDR1 MNHNS, CDR2 SASEGT. The CDR3 runs to 14 residues. DNA of the CDR3: TGTGCCAGCGCACGGACAGGGGGCACAGATACGCAGTATTTT. It translates to CASARTGGTDTQYF.

This clonotype was counted ten times or more. The CDR3 bases are TGCAGTGCCAAGGGACAGGGGGTAAACACTGAAGCTTTCTTT. Its translation is CSAKGQGVNTEAFF. This chain joins TRBV20-1 and TRBJ1-1; 11 bases are shared with TRBD1. The CDR3 is 14 amino acids. The ends lost 6 bases at V and 2 bases at J; junction bases unmatched: 5. Germline V lookup: CDR1 DFQATT, CDR2 SNEGSKA (reference sequence).

This clonotype showed up many times. This chain joins TRBV5-6 and TRBJ1-6; no definite D call. The ends were cut back, 2 bases at V and 0 bases at J, with 9 bases in the middle. CDR1 and CDR2 (germline): SGHDT, YYEEEE. This CDR3 comprises 16 residues. The CDR3 loop is CASSFSGSSYNSPLHF. In DNA form, the CDR3 reads TGTGCCAGCAGCTTCTCCGGGAGCTCCTATAATTCACCCCTCCACTTT. Variable domain in full (rest from reference TRBV5-6 and TRBJ1-6): DAGVTQSPTHLIKTRGQQVTLRCSPKSGHDTVSWYQQALGQGPQFIFQYYEEEERQRGNFPDRFSGHQFPNYSSELNVNALLLGDSALYLCASSFSGSSYNSPLHFGNGTRLTVT.

This clonotype was counted ten times or more. The J gene is TRBJ2-5, the V gene TRBV29-1; D is perhaps TRBD1 (5 bases). The germline CDR1 and CDR2 sequences are SQVTM and ANQGSEA. Trimming stripped 4 bases from V and 2 bases from J, with 11 bases between. The CDR3 totals 13 residues. CDR3 region: CSVGGRPQETQYF. DNA of the CDR3: TGCAGCGTTGGGGGCCGGCCTCAAGAGACCCAGTACTTC.

This clonotype showed up many times. The junction does not match germline at one end; this may be a read error. The V gene is TRBV24-1, the J gene TRBJ2-2; D possibly corresponds to TRBD1 (6 bases). The CDR3 extends over 15 amino acids. The V gene's germline CDR1 is KGHDR and CDR2 SFDVKD. The CDR3 region is CATSALQGHTGELFF. Here the CDR3 DNA reads TGTGCCACCAGTGCCCTGCAGGGGCACACAGGGGAGCTGTTTTTT.

This clonotype was observed at least ten times. The gene calls are TRBV12-3 or TRBV12-4 and TRBJ1-1, with D perhaps matching TRBD1 (5 bases). Trimming removed 1 base from V and 1 base from J, with 10 bases in between. This CDR3 is 15 amino acids long. The CDR3 spells CASSLEGLGNTEAFF. In DNA form, the CDR3 reads TGTGCCAGCAGTTTAGAGGGGTTGGGGAACACTGAAGCTTTCTTT.

The sample holds many counts of this clonotype. The CDR3 DNA reads TGCGCCAGCAGCAGAATAGGACAGACCACCGGGGAGCTGTTTTTT. It translates to CASSRIGQTTGELFF. The chain uses TRBV5-1 and TRBJ2-2, with D perhaps TRBD1 (6 bases). From germline, CDR1 is SGHRS and CDR2 YFSETQ. CDR3 length equals 15 residues. Trimming removed 4 bases from V and 4 bases from J, with 14 bases in between.

J is TRBJ2-7 and V is TRBV30, with a tentative D call TRBD1 (5 bases). The V end lost 7 bases, the J end lost 2 bases, and 9 bases lay between the germline ends. Germline lookup yields CDR1 GTSNPN and CDR2 SVGIG (reference sequence). The CDR3 is 11 residues long. For the CDR3, the DNA is TGTGCCTCCCAGGGCGCCTACGAGCAGTACTTC. Translating it yields CASQGAYEQYF.

This clonotype was observed at least ten times. The rearrangement joins TRBV4-3 to TRBJ2-4; 11 bases are shared with TRBD2. This CDR3 has 16 residues. V dropped 5 bases and J dropped 6; count of bases not matched to a gene: 9. The germline V gene encodes CDR1 LGHNA and CDR2 YSLEER. The CDR3 DNA sequence: TGCGCCAGCAGCAACCCCTCCGGGACTAGCGGAAACATTCAGTACTTC. Protein: CASSNPSGTSGNIQYF.

This clonotype was counted only a few times. J is TRBJ2-1 and V is TRBV7-9; weak D call: TRBD2 (6 bases). V was cut by 0 bases and J by 0 bases, with 9 bases left in between. Germline loops: CDR1 SEHNR, CDR2 FQNEAQ (reference sequence). CDR3 length: 16 residues. The CDR3 is CASSLAAGSSYNEQFF. The DNA of the CDR3 is TGTGCCAGCAGCTTAGCGGCGGGGAGCTCCTACAATGAGCAGTTCTTC.

The rearrangement joins TRBV19 to TRBJ2-2, with D unresolved. The CDR3 consists of 14 residues. Trimming removed 0 bases at V and 2 bases at J, with 4 bases between. In germline, CDR1 is LNHDA, CDR2 SQIVND (reference sequence). Written as DNA, the CDR3 is TGTGCCAGTAGTATAGACGGAAACACCGGGGAGCTGTTTTTT. This sequence encodes CASSIDGNTGELFF. The entire variable domain, with the rest obtained from reference TRBV19 and TRBJ2-2, is as follows: DGGITQSPKYLFRKEGQNVTLSCEQNLNHDAMYWYRQDPGQGLRLIYYSQIVNDFQKGDIAEGYSVSREKKESFPLTVTSAQKNPTAFYLCASSIDGNTGELFFGEGSRLTVL.

This clonotype was observed at least ten times. The rearrangement joins TRBV7-6 to TRBJ1-5, with D perhaps matching TRBD1 (5 bases). The CDR3 is 15 amino acids. Per the germline V gene, CDR1 is SGHVS and CDR2 is FNYEAQ. V was cut by 1 base and J by 5 bases, with 12 bases left in between. The CDR3 sequence: CASSLVSGQDQPQHF. CDR3 nucleotide sequence: TGTGCCAGCAGCTTAGTGTCAGGGCAGGATCAGCCCCAGCATTTT.

This clonotype occurred many times. The chain uses TRBV6-2 or TRBV6-3 and TRBJ2-1; D gene unclear. Germline V gene data show CDR1 as MNHEY and CDR2 as SVGEGT. V was shortened by 6 bases and J by 7 bases, with 7 bases between the two germline ends. The CDR3 covers 11 residues. The CDR3 sequence is CASRNGNEQFF. DNA of the CDR3: TGTGCCAGCAGAAACGGGAATGAGCAGTTCTTC.